The present TCR beta chain was sequenced within a study of cytomegalovirus exposure and HLA in healthy donors. Points from the study as a whole: CMV serostatus was the sole immune exposure information available.

From germline, CDR1 is SGHRS and CDR2 YFSETQ. This CDR3 is 15 amino acids long. Germline trimming cut 4 bases from V and 8 bases from J; bases unmatched to any gene: 11. PCR amplification relied on 60 Vbeta primers (plus 13 Jbeta primers). Measured with immunoSEQ multiplex PCR; TCRdb has only the in-frame clones, and not every one. The profile shows about 160,000 clones, around 88% of them singletons. Remarks on this clone: The antigen remains unidentified.

Sequencing was carried out using PBMCs. This clonotype was obtained from a woman aged 18-29 years in good health and CMV-seronegative. The V gene is TRBV5-1, the J gene TRBJ2-1, with TRBD1 matching over 8 bases. Here the CDR3 reads CASSLEGQGRDEQFF. CDR3 DNA sequence: TGCGCCAGCAGCCTGGAAGGACAGGGAAGGGATGAGCAGTTCTTC.